These 26 T cell receptor beta chains were sequenced from one sample in a study of blood T cell repertoires in COVID-19. This table comes from immunoSEQ multiplex PCR, and its TCRdb copy is limited to in-frame clones, with some not included. Counted here are around 200,000 clones, around 86% occurring once; the ten biggest clones make up about 6%. The sequenced sample consisted of peripheral blood. The receptor source for this set is a man at least 80 years old with acute or convalescent COVID-19.

The J gene is TRBJ2-3, the V gene TRBV18; TRBD2 is a possible D gene (6 bases). Germline loops: CDR1 KGHSH, CDR2 LQKENI. Trimming removed 4 bases from V and 5 bases from J, with 16 bases in between. The CDR3 has 15 residues. The CDR3 loop is CASSRPGLAIDTQYF. The CDR3 DNA reads as TGTGCCAGCTCACGGCCGGGACTGGCTATAGATACGCAGTATTTT.

The genes are TRBV3-1 (or the pseudogene TRBV3-2) and TRBJ2-1; tentatively, D is TRBD2 (6 bases). This CDR3 comprises 15 residues. V shed 6 bases and J shed 5 bases, with 17 bases lying between them. From germline, CDR1 is LGHDT and CDR2 YNNKEL (reference sequence). The CDR3 DNA reads as TGTGCCAGCAGTCTTCGGAGGACTAACGACAATGAGCAGTTCTTC. It yields the protein CASSLRRTNDNEQFF.

In nucleotides, the CDR3 is TGCGCCAGCAGCTTAGCCGGGACTTTCACAGATACGCAGTATTTT. Translation: CASSLAGTFTDTQYF. The chain uses TRBV5-1 and TRBJ2-3; D may be TRBD2 (6 bases). The CDR3 sequence is 15 residues long. V lost 2 bases, J lost 2 bases, and 12 bases lay in between. The germline V gene encodes CDR1 SGHRS and CDR2 YFSETQ.

This clone occurred a few times. V gene TRBV12-5 combines with J gene TRBJ2-2; 9 bases line up with TRBD1. The CDR3 extends over 16 amino acids. In germline, CDR1 is LGHNT, CDR2 FRNRAP. Trimming cost V 5 bases and J 1 base; bases outside gene matches: 5. The CDR3 reads CASGLGQGRNTGELFF. The CDR3 DNA follows: TGTGCTAGTGGTCTCGGACAGGGGCGGAACACCGGGGAGCTGTTTTTT.

The chain couples TRBV3-1 (or the pseudogene TRBV3-2) to TRBJ2-5, with 9 bases aligning to TRBD2. V shed 3 bases, J shed 5 bases, and the junction held 7 bases outside the gene matches. The germline V gene encodes CDR1 LGHDT and CDR2 YNNKEL (reference sequence). This CDR3 is 15 amino acids long. CDR3 sequence reads: CASSQPAGGQETQYF. For the CDR3, the DNA is TGTGCCAGCAGCCAGCCAGCGGGGGGACAGGAGACCCAGTACTTC.

The rearrangement uses TRBV30 and TRBJ1-5, with a possible D match to TRBD1 (6 bases). The CDR3 extends over 13 amino acids. V lost 2 bases and J lost 4, with 9 bases in between. CDR1 GTSNPN and CDR2 SVGIG come from the germline V gene (reference sequence). CDR3 coding DNA: TGTGCCTGGAGTCTCCAGGGGAATCAGCCCCAGCATTTT. The encoded protein is CAWSLQGNQPQHF. The full variable domain, with the rest looked up from reference TRBV30 and TRBJ1-5, is SQTIHQWPATLVQPVGSPLSLECTVEGTSNPNLYWYRQAAGRGLQLLFYSVGIGQISSEVPQNLSASRPQDRQFILSSKKLLLSDSGFYLCAWSLQGNQPQHFGDGTRLSIL.

The chain uses TRBV7-2 and TRBJ2-1, with 14 bases lining up with TRBD2. This CDR3 has 15 amino acids. Germline CDR1 is SGHTA and CDR2 is FQGNSA. Trimming took 3 bases from V and 5 from J; bases not matched to a gene: 0. The DNA of the CDR3 is TGTGCCAGCAGCTTGGGACTAGCGGGAGACAATGAGCAGTTCTTC. Protein sequence: CASSLGLAGDNEQFF. The full variable domain, in which reference TRBV7-2 and TRBJ2-1 provide the parts outside the CDR3, is GAGVSQSPSNKVTEKGKDVELRCDPISGHTALYWYRQSLGQGLEFLIYFQGNSAPDKSGLPSDRFSAERTGGSVSTLTIQRTQQEDSAVYLCASSLGLAGDNEQFFGPGTRLTVL.

There are a few counts of this clone. The J gene is TRBJ2-4, the V gene TRBV7-2; 10 bases agree with TRBD1. V lost 5 bases and J lost 4; bases outside the gene matches: 2. The V gene's germline CDR1 is SGHTA and CDR2 FQGNSA. The length of the CDR3 is 14 residues. CDR3 sequence: CASSPGQGKNIQYF. CDR3 sequence (DNA): TGTGCCAGCAGCCCGGGACAGGGGAAAAACATTCAGTACTTC. The whole variable domain, remainder taken from reference TRBV7-2 and TRBJ2-4, is GAGVSQSPSNKVTEKGKDVELRCDPISGHTALYWYRQSLGQGLEFLIYFQGNSAPDKSGLPSDRFSAERTGGSVSTLTIQRTQQEDSAVYLCASSPGQGKNIQYFGAGTRLSVL.

V is TRBV7-2 and J is TRBJ2-6; no clear D. Germline CDR1 and CDR2: SGHTA and FQGNSA. There are 15 residues in the CDR3. The V gene lost 8 bases and the J gene lost 0 bases, with 11 bases spanning the gap. The chain's CDR3 is CASAAVFSGANVLTF. CDR3 DNA sequence: TGTGCCAGCGCGGCGGTGTTCTCTGGGGCCAACGTCCTGACTTTC.

The gene calls are TRBV12-3 or TRBV12-4 and TRBJ2-1, with D hard to call. V lost 3 bases and J lost 6, with 9 bases in between. The CDR3 is made up of 13 amino acids. CDR3 protein: CASSFSEFNEQFF. The DNA of the CDR3 is TGTGCCAGCAGTTTCTCGGAGTTCAATGAGCAGTTCTTC.

The V call is TRBV14, the J call TRBJ1-1; possibly TRBD1 for D (5 bases). CDR3 size: 16 residues. V was cut by 8 bases and J by 1 base, with 20 bases left in between. Germline V CDR1 and CDR2: SGHDN, FVKESK. The CDR3 sequence: CASPRTWGPENTEAFF. CDR3 in DNA: TGTGCCAGCCCCCGTACGTGGGGCCCGGAGAACACTGAAGCTTTCTTT.

This chain links TRBV28 with TRBJ2-2; D gene ambiguous. CDR3 length: 13 amino acids. Between the trimmed V and J ends, which lost 8 bases and 1 base, there was a span of 8 bases. Germline-derived CDR1 and CDR2 are MDHEN and SYDVKM. The CDR3 loop reads CASLYLNTGELFF. CDR3 bases: TGTGCCAGCCTCTACTTGAACACCGGGGAGCTGTTTTTT.

The rearrangement joins TRBV19 to TRBJ2-1; 10 nucleotides agree with TRBD1. The germline V gene has CDR1 LNHDA and CDR2 SQIVND (reference sequence). This CDR3 is 15 amino acids long. The V gene end was trimmed by 5 bases and the J gene end by 6 bases; junction bases not matched to a gene: 7. The CDR3 loop is CASSPGTGAVNEQFF. CDR3 nucleotide sequence: TGTGCCAGTAGTCCCGGGACAGGGGCTGTCAATGAGCAGTTCTTC.

The gene calls are TRBV18 and TRBJ2-2, with a weak D call TRBD1 (5 bases). The CDR3 sequence is 15 residues long. With 3 bases removed from V and 5 bases from J, the gap between germline ends came to 13 bases. The V gene's germline CDR1 is KGHSH and CDR2 LQKENI. The CDR3 loop reads CASSPDKAGTGELFF. The DNA of the CDR3 is TGTGCCAGCTCACCGGACAAGGCAGGGACCGGGGAGCTGTTTTTT.

V is TRBV18 and J is TRBJ2-5; 7 bases line up with TRBD1. Per the germline V gene, CDR1 is KGHSH and CDR2 is LQKENI. The CDR3 contains 19 residues. Trimming cost V 5 bases and J 2 bases; bases outside gene matches: 20. CDR3 DNA: TGTGCCAGCTCATCCCCATACGACAGGGCCGAGATACAACAAGAGACCCAGTACTTC. It translates to CASSSPYDRAEIQQETQYF.

The J gene is TRBJ2-3, the V gene TRBV6-5, with D possibly TRBD2 on 6 matching bases. Deletions cut 0 bases from V and 0 bases from J, with 10 bases between. This CDR3 contains 16 residues. The germline V gene encodes CDR1 MNHEY and CDR2 SVGAGI. The CDR3 loop is CASSYSLAGSTDTQYF. Here the CDR3 DNA reads TGTGCCAGCAGTTACTCGCTGGCGGGAAGCACAGATACGCAGTATTTT.

The V call is TRBV29-1, the J call TRBJ1-2, with a weak D call TRBD1 (6 bases). The CDR3 spans 13 residues. The germline CDR1 and CDR2 sequences are SQVTM and ANQGSEA. V gave up 4 bases and J gave up 8 bases, with 17 bases separating them. In nucleotides, the CDR3 is TGCAGCGTTGTTGCGGGGGCTACAAGGGGCTACACCTTC. Translated: CSVVAGATRGYTF. The complete variable domain, with remaining parts taken from reference TRBV29-1 and TRBJ1-2, reads SAVISQKPSRDICQRGTSLTIQCQVDSQVTMMFWYRQQPGQSLTLIATANQGSEATYESGFVIDKFPISRPNLTFSTLTVSNMSPEDSSIYLCSVVAGATRGYTFGSGTRLTVV.

The CDR3 sequence is CASVTGVNTEAFF. The CDR3 nucleotides read TGTGCCAGCGTGACAGGGGTCAACACTGAAGCTTTCTTT. The chain is built from TRBV28 and TRBJ1-1; TRBD1 matches at 8 bases. Trimming removed 8 bases from V and 2 bases from J; junction bases left unmatched: 4. Germline CDR1 reads MDHEN; CDR2 reads SYDVKM. The CDR3 has 13 amino acids.

The rearrangement joins TRBV18 to TRBJ1-5; D possibly corresponds to TRBD1 (6 bases). CDR1 is KGHSH, CDR2 LQKENI, per germline. The V end was cut by 2 bases, the J end by 3 bases, with 11 bases between. This CDR3 region has 15 residues. The CDR3 reads CASSPSTGNNQPQHF. For the CDR3, the DNA is TGTGCCAGCTCACCATCTACAGGGAACAATCAGCCCCAGCATTTT.

This clone was seen once. The J gene is TRBJ2-5, the V gene TRBV2; 9 bases are a match to TRBD1. The CDR3 consists of 15 residues. Germline CDR1 and CDR2: SNHLY and FYNNEI. The V and J ends lost 6 bases and 7 bases, in that order; junction bases with no gene match: 12. The CDR3 sequence is CASRGTGRMSGTQYF. The DNA for the CDR3 is TGTGCCAGCAGAGGGACAGGGCGAATGTCTGGGACCCAGTACTTC.

The chain has TRBV7-9 and TRBJ2-7; perhaps TRBD1 as D (5 bases). Trimming cost V 4 bases and J 6 bases, with 10 bases left between them. Per the germline V gene, CDR1 is SEHNR and CDR2 is FQNEAQ (reference sequence). The CDR3 runs 12 residues. The CDR3 bases are TGTGCCAGCAGCTCGCAGGGATCCGAGCAGTACGTC. Translation gives CASSSQGSEQYV.

CDR3 in amino acids: CASSATGTSDGYTF. DNA for the CDR3: TGTGCCAGCTCGGCGACAGGTACAAGCGATGGCTACACCTTC. The chain employs TRBV18 and TRBJ1-2, with a possible D match to TRBD1 (6 bases). V lost 6 bases, J lost 6 bases, and 17 bases lay in between. The CDR3 runs to 14 residues. Germline loops: CDR1 KGHSH, CDR2 LQKENI.

This chain joins TRBV27 and TRBJ1-1; 8 bases match TRBD1. The germline V gene has CDR1 MNHEY and CDR2 SMNVEV (reference sequence). This CDR3 is 12 amino acids long. The trim removed 9 bases at V and 4 bases at J, leaving 4 bases unmatched. In DNA form, the CDR3 reads TGTGCCAGTCAGACAGGGGCCACTGAAGCTTTCTTT. Translating it yields CASQTGATEAFF.

V is TRBV27 and J is TRBJ2-7, with D possibly TRBD2 on 6 matching bases. CDR3 size: 13 residues. Looked up from germline, CDR1 is MNHEY and CDR2 is SMNVEV (reference sequence). Trimming removed 1 base from V and 7 bases from J, with 11 bases in between. The chain's CDR3 is CASSLYRGMEQYF. CDR3 coding DNA: TGTGCCAGCAGTTTATATCGGGGGATGGAGCAGTACTTC.

The chain joins TRBV14 to TRBJ2-7; D call uncertain. The germline gives CDR1 SGHDN, CDR2 FVKESK. Trimming stripped 5 bases from V and 0 bases from J, with 14 bases between. The CDR3 loop spans 15 amino acids. The CDR3 coding sequence is TGTGCCAGCAGCGACAAAGGATCAAGCTCCTACGAGCAGTACGTC. It encodes CASSDKGSSSYEQYV.

The chain combines TRBV15 with TRBJ2-3; 9 bases line up with TRBD2. The V segment lost 0 bases and the J segment 8 bases; nucleotides outside the gene matches: 12. Germline V lookup: CDR1 LNHNV, CDR2 YYDKDF (reference sequence). The CDR3 spans 17 residues. Written as DNA, the CDR3 is TGTGCCACCAGCAGAGATGGCAGTAGCGGGAGTCGGGGTACGCAGTATTTT. It translates to CATSRDGSSGSRGTQYF.